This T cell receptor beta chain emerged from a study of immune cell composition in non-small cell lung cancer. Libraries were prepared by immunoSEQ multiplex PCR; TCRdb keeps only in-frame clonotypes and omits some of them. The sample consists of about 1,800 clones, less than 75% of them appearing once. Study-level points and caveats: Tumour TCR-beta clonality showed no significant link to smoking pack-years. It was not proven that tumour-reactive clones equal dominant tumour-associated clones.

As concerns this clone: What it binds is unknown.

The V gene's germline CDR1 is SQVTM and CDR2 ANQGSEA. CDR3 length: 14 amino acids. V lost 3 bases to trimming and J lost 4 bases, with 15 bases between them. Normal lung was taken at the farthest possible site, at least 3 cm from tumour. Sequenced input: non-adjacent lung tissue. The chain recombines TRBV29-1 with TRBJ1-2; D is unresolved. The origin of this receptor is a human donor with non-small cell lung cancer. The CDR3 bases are TGCAGCGTTGAGATTGTTCCGTCGGGCTATGGCTACACCTTC. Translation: CSVEIVPSGYGYTF. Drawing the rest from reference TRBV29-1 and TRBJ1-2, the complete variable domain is SAVISQKPSRDICQRGTSLTIQCQVDSQVTMMFWYRQQPGQSLTLIATANQGSEATYESGFVIDKFPISRPNLTFSTLTVSNMSPEDSSIYLCSVEIVPSGYGYTFGSGTRLTVV.